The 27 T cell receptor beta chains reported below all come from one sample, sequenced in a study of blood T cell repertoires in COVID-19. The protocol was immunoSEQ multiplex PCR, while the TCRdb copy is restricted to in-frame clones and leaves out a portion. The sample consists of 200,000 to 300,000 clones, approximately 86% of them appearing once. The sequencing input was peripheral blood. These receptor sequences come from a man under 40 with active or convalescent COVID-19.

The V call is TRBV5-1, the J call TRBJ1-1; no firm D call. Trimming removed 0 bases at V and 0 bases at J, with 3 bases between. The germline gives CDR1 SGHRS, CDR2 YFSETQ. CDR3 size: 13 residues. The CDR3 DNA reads TGCGCCAGCAGCTTGGGAGTGAACACTGAAGCTTTCTTT. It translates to CASSLGVNTEAFF.

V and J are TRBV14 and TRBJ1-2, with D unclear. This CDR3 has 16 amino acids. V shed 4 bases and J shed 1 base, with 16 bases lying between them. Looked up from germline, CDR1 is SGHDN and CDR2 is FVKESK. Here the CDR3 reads CASSPLSGRSNYGYTF. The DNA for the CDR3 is TGTGCCAGCAGCCCTCTCTCGGGGAGGAGTAACTATGGCTACACCTTC.

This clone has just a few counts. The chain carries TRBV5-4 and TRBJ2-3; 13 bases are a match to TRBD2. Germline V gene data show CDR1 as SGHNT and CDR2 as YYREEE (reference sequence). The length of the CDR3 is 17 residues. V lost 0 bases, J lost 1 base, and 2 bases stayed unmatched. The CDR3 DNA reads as TGTGCCAGCAGCTTGGCCACTAGCGGGGGGGGCACAGATACGCAGTATTTT. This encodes CASSLATSGGGTDTQYF.

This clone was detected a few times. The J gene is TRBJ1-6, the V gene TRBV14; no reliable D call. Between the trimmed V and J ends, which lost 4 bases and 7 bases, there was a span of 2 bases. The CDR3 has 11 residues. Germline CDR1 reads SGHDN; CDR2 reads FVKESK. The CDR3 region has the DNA TGTGCCAGCAGCCCAAATTCACCCCTCCACTTT. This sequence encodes CASSPNSPLHF.

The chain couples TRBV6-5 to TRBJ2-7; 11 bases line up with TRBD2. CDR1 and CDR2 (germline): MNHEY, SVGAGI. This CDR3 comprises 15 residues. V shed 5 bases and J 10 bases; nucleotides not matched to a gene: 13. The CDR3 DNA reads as TGTGCCAGCAGTATTAGCGGGGGGGCCGGTATTTTACAGTACTTC. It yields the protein CASSISGGAGILQYF.

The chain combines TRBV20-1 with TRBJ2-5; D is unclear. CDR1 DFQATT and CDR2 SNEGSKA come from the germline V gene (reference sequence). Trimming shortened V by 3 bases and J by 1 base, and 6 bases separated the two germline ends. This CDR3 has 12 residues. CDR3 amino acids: CSASSGQETQYF. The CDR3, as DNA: TGCAGTGCTAGTTCGGGCCAAGAGACCCAGTACTTC.

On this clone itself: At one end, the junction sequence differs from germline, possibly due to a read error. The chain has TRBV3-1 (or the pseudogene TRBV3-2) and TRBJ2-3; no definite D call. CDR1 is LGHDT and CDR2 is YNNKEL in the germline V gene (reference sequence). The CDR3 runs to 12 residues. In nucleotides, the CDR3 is TGTGCCAGCAGCCTAAGCAAAGATACGCAGTATTTT. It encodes CASSLSKDTQYF.

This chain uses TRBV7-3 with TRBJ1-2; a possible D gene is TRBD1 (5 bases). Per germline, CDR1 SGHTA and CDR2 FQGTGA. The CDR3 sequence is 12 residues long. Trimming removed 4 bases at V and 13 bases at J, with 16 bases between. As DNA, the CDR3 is TGTGCCAGCAGCTCGAATCAGGTGGGACTCACCTTC. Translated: CASSSNQVGLTF.

CDR3 nucleotides: TGTGCCAGCAGCGATAACCCTATTAGCGGGGAAGTCTACAATGAGCAGTTCTTC. Its protein product is CASSDNPISGEVYNEQFF. The chain couples TRBV9 to TRBJ2-1, with 8 bases lining up with TRBD2. The CDR3 extends over 18 amino acids. The germline V gene encodes CDR1 SGDLS and CDR2 YYNGEE. J lost 3 bases, V lost 3 bases, and 14 bases had no gene match. Using reference TRBV9 and TRBJ2-1 for the parts outside the CDR3, the full variable domain is DSGVTQTPKHLITATGQRVTLRCSPRSGDLSVYWYQQSLDQGLQFLIQYYNGEERAKGNILERFSAQQFPDLHSELNLSSLELGDSALYFCASSDNPISGEVYNEQFFGPGTRLTVL.

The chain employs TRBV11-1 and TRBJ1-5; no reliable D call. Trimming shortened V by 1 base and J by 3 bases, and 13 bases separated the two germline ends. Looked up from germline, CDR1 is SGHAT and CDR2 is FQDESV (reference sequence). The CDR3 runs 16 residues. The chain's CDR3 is CASSLGKWQNNQPQHF. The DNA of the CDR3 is TGTGCCAGCAGCTTAGGTAAATGGCAAAACAATCAGCCCCAGCATTTT.

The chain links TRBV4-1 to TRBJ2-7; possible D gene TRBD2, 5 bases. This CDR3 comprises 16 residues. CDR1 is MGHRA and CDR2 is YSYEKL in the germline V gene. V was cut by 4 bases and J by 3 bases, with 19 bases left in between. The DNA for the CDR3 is TGCGCCAGCAGCCCGGAAGCGGATAGCTACTACTACGAGCAGTACTTC. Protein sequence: CASSPEADSYYYEQYF.

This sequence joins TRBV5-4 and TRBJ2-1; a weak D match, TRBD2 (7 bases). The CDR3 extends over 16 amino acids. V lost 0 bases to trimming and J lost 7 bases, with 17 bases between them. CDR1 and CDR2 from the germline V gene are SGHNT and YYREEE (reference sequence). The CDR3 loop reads CASSLELGGPGNEQFF. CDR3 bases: TGTGCCAGCAGCTTGGAGCTGGGGGGGCCAGGAAATGAGCAGTTCTTC.

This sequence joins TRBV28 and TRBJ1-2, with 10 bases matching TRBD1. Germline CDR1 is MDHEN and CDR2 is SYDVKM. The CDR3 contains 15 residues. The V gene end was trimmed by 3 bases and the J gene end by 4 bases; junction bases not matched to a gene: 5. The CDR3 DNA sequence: TGTGCCAGCAGTTTCACCGGGACAGGGGCCTATGGCTACACCTTC. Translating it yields CASSFTGTGAYGYTF.

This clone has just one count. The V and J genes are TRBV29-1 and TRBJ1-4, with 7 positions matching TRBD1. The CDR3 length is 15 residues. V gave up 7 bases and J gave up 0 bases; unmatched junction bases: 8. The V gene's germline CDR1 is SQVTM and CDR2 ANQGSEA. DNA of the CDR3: TGCAGCGCTCGAGGACAGGCGGCAACTAATGAAAAACTGTTTTTT. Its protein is CSARGQAATNEKLFF.

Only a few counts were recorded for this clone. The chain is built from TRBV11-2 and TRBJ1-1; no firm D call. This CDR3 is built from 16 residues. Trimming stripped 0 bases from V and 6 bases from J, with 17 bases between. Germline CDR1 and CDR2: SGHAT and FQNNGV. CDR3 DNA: TGTGCCAGCAGCTTAGATATCACTGTGGCCGGGGCTGAAGCTTTCTTT. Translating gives CASSLDITVAGAEAFF.

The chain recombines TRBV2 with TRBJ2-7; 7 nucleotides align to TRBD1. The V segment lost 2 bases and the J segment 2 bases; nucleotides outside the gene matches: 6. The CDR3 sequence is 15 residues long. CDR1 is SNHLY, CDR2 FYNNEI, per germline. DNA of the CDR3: TGTGCCAGCAGTGAACGTGCTGGACAGGCCTACGAGCAGTACTTC. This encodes CASSERAGQAYEQYF.

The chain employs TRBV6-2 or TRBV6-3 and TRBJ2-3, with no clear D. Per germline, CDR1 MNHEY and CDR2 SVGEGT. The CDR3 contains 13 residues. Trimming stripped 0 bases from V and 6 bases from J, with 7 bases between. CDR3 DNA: TGTGCCAGCAGTTACTCCTCGTTGGATACGCAGTATTTT. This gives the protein CASSYSSLDTQYF.

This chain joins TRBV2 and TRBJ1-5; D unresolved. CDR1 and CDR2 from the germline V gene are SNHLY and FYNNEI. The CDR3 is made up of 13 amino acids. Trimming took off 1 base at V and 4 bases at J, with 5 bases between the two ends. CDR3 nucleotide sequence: TGTGCCAGCAGTGAAGGCAGGAATCAGCCCCAGCATTTT. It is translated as CASSEGRNQPQHF.

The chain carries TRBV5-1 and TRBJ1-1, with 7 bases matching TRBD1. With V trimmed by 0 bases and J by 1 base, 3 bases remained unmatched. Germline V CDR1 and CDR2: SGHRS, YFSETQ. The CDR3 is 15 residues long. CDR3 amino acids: CASSLEGTANTEAFF. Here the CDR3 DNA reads TGCGCCAGCAGCTTGGAAGGGACAGCGAACACTGAAGCTTTCTTT.

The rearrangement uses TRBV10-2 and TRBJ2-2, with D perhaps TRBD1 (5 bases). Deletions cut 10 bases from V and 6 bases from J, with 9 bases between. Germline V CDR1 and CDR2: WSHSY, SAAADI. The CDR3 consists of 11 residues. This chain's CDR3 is CATGHSGELFF. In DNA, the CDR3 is TGCGCCACTGGACATTCCGGGGAGCTGTTTTTT.

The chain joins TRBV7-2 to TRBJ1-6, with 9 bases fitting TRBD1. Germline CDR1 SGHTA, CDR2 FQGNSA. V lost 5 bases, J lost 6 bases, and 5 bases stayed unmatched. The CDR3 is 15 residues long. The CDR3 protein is CASSKGQGLNSPLHF. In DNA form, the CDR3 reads TGTGCCAGCAGCAAGGGACAGGGCCTTAATTCACCCCTCCACTTT.

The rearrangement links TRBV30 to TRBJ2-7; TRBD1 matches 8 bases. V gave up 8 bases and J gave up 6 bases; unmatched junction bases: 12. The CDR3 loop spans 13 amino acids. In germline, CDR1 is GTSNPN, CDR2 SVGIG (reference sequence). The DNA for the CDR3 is TGTGCCGCAAGCGGGCAGGGGGCGGTCGAGCAGTACTTC. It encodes CAASGQGAVEQYF.

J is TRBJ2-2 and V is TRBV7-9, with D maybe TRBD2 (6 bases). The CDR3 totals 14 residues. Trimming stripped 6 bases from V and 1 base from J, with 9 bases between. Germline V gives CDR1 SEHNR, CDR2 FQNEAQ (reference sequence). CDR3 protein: CASSSGVNTGELFF. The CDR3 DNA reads TGTGCCAGCAGTAGCGGTGTGAACACCGGGGAGCTGTTTTTT.

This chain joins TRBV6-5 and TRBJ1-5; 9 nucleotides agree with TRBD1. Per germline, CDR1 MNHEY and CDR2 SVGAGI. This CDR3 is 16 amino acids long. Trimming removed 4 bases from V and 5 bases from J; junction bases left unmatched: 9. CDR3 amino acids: CASSSRTGARDQPQHF. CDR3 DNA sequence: TGTGCCAGCAGTTCCAGGACAGGGGCGAGGGATCAGCCCCAGCATTTT.

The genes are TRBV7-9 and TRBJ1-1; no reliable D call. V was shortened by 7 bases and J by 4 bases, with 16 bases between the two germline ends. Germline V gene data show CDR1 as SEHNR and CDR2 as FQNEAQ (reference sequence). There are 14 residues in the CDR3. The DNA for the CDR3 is TGTGCCAGCACCGCGGGGAGCTCGGGCACTGAAGCTTTCTTT. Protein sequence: CASTAGSSGTEAFF.

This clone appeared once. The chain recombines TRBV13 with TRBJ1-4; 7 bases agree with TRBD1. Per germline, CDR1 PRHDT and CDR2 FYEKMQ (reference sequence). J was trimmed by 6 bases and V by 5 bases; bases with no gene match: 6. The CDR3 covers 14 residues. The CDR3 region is CASSTGVKDEKLFF. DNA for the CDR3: TGTGCCAGCAGCACAGGGGTCAAGGATGAAAAACTGTTTTTT.

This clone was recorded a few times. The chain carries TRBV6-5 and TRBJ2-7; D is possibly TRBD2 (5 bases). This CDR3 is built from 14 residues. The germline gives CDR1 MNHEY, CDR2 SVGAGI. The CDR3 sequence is CATKTGLLGYEQYF. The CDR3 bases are TGTGCTACCAAGACGGGGTTGCTAGGGTACGAGCAGTACTTC.